One sample yielded the 22 T cell receptor beta chains listed below, sequenced in a study of T cells after yellow fever vaccination. From the 5' RACE reads, TCRdb called clonotypes with MiXCR, one entry per CDR3 protein. The top ten clones hold about 15% of a sample with some 670,000 distinct CDR3 sequences, over 9% of them seen once. The sample was PBMCs, taken on the day of the yellow fever booster vaccination. All receptors derive from a man younger than 45 who received the YFV17D yellow fever vaccine.

This clonotype came up a few times. This chain links TRBV10-1 with TRBJ2-7, with TRBD1 matching over 10 bases. The V gene's germline CDR1 is WNHNN and CDR2 SYGVQD (reference sequence). The V segment lost 10 bases and the J segment 5 bases; nucleotides outside the gene matches: 11. The CDR3 covers 14 residues. CDR3 in DNA: TGCGCCACCTCCCCCGGGACAGGGGTAAACGAGCAGTACTTC. Amino acids: CATSPGTGVNEQYF.

This clonotype has more than one count but fewer than ten. The CDR3 nucleotides are TGTGCCAGCAGCCAAGACCACAGGGGCGCCTACAATGAGCAGTTCTTC. Its translation is CASSQDHRGAYNEQFF. This chain connects TRBV14 to TRBJ2-1; 7 bases fit TRBD1. The CDR3 sequence is 16 residues long. The germline gives CDR1 SGHDN, CDR2 FVKESK. The ends lost 0 bases at V and 2 bases at J; junction bases unmatched: 4.

This clonotype was detected many times. J is TRBJ2-1 and V is TRBV10-2; 9 bases match TRBD2. This CDR3 region has 15 residues. In germline, CDR1 is WSHSY, CDR2 SAAADI. The J segment lost 9 bases and the V segment lost 9 bases, leaving 15 bases of the junction unmatched. Here the CDR3 reads CASTEIAGEIVEQFF. CDR3 in DNA: TGCGCCAGTACAGAAATAGCGGGAGAGATTGTTGAGCAGTTCTTC.

The chain uses TRBV18 and TRBJ1-3; D call uncertain. This CDR3 region has 15 residues. From germline, CDR1 is KGHSH and CDR2 LQKENI. With 0 bases removed from V and 2 bases from J, the gap between germline ends came to 8 bases. The CDR3 sequence: CASSPPQETGNTIYF. The DNA for the CDR3 is TGTGCCAGCTCACCACCCCAGGAAACTGGAAACACCATATATTTT.

This sequence joins TRBV18 and TRBJ1-1; D remains unclear. The CDR3 length is 15 residues. CDR1 KGHSH and CDR2 LQKENI come from the germline V gene. Trimming left V 2 bases short and J 8 bases short, with 18 bases between. CDR3 loop: CASSPFVVSDNEAFF. DNA for the CDR3: TGTGCCAGCTCACCATTCGTTGTAAGCGACAACGAAGCTTTCTTT.

This clonotype was seen more than once but under ten times. The CDR3 DNA follows: TGTGCCAGCACCCCAGGGAGATTAGTTCAGGAGACCCAGTACTTC. Translating gives CASTPGRLVQETQYF. The chain recombines TRBV3-1 with TRBJ2-5; D assignment may be TRBD1 or TRBD2 (5 bases each). The germline V gene encodes CDR1 LGHDT and CDR2 YNNKEL (reference sequence). Trimming took 7 bases from V and 5 from J, leaving 20 bases between them. The CDR3 length is 15 residues.

The chain employs TRBV29-1 and TRBJ2-7; D is undetermined. V dropped 5 bases and J dropped 0 bases, with 14 bases sitting between them. In germline, CDR1 is SQVTM, CDR2 ANQGSEA. The CDR3 spans 14 residues. The CDR3 DNA sequence: TGCAGCGTTAATTCGGACCCTAGCTCCTACGAGCAGTACTTC. This gives the protein CSVNSDPSSYEQYF.

The rearrangement links TRBV29-1 to TRBJ2-2; 7 bases fit TRBD2. CDR1 SQVTM and CDR2 ANQGSEA come from the germline V gene. This CDR3 contains 13 residues. CDR3 residues: CVSGTKYTGELFF. CDR3 nucleotides: TGCGTCTCCGGGACTAAGTACACCGGGGAGCTGTTTTTT.

This clonotype was observed a few times. The rearrangement links TRBV5-4 to TRBJ1-4; no definite D call. Germline V gene lookup returns CDR1 SGHNT and CDR2 YYREEE (reference sequence). This CDR3 comprises 15 residues. Between the trimmed V and J ends, which lost 4 bases and 6 bases, there was a span of 16 bases. The CDR3 reads CASSALGSRDEKLFF. The DNA for the CDR3 is TGTGCCAGCAGCGCACTCGGGAGTCGCGATGAAAAACTGTTTTTT. Full variable domain (missing parts from reference TRBV5-4 and TRBJ1-4): ETGVTQSPTHLIKTRGQQVTLRCSSQSGHNTVSWYQQALGQGPQFIFQYYREEENGRGNFPPRFSGLQFPNYSSELNVNALELDDSALYLCASSALGSRDEKLFFGSGTQLSVL.

This clonotype has only one observation. The rearrangement uses TRBV7-2 and TRBJ2-6; D might be TRBD2 (5 bases). The CDR3 length is 19 residues. V shed 0 bases and J shed 2 bases, with 17 bases lying between them. In germline, CDR1 is SGHTA, CDR2 FQGNSA. CDR3 residues: CASSLAALSGGAGANVLTF. Here the CDR3 DNA reads TGTGCCAGCAGCTTAGCGGCGTTGTCAGGAGGAGCTGGGGCCAACGTCCTGACTTTC.

The rearrangement links TRBV5-1 to TRBJ2-2; possible D gene TRBD2, 6 bases. There are 15 residues in the CDR3. V lost 4 bases to trimming and J lost 1 base, with 11 bases between them. Germline V gene sequence: CDR1 SGHRS, CDR2 YFSETQ. CDR3 coding DNA: TGCGCCAGCAGCGGCCCGGGAGTGAACACCGGGGAGCTGTTTTTT. It is translated as CASSGPGVNTGELFF.

V and J are TRBV12-5 and TRBJ2-1, with 10 nucleotides matching TRBD2. The length of the CDR3 is 13 residues. The V and J ends lost 10 bases and 5 bases, in that order; junction bases with no gene match: 5. Germline V CDR1 and CDR2: LGHNT, FRNRAP. The CDR3 bases are TGTGCTACCAAGCGGGAGGGTCACAATGAGCAGTTCTTC. This translates into CATKREGHNEQFF.

This clonotype was observed a handful of times. The chain joins TRBV10-3 to TRBJ2-7; D perhaps matches TRBD1 (5 bases). V was cut by 5 bases and J by 5 bases, with 13 bases left in between. The germline CDR1 and CDR2 sequences are ENHRY and SYGVKD. CDR3 length: 13 residues. In DNA, the CDR3 is TGTGCCATCAGTAAAACAGGATCTGACGAGCAGTACTTC. Translation: CAISKTGSDEQYF.

The CDR3 reads CASFGGVGEQFF. CDR3 in DNA: TGTGCCAGTTTTGGGGGGGTAGGTGAGCAGTTCTTC. V is TRBV12-3 or TRBV12-4 and J is TRBJ2-1; TRBD2 aligns across 7 bases. The CDR3 is made up of 12 amino acids. V was clipped by 9 bases and J by 9 bases; unmatched bases: 8.

There are a few counts of this clonotype. The V and J genes are TRBV19 and TRBJ2-1; D is unresolved. Germline V CDR1 and CDR2: LNHDA, SQIVND (reference sequence). The CDR3 is 17 residues long. The V end lost 5 bases, the J end lost 2 bases, and 19 bases lay between the germline ends. CDR3 residues: CASSFPTLNGAYNEQFF. The CDR3 DNA reads TGTGCCAGTAGTTTCCCCACCCTTAATGGCGCCTACAATGAGCAGTTCTTC. Combining the CDR3 with reference TRBV19 and TRBJ2-1 gives the whole variable domain DGGITQSPKYLFRKEGQNVTLSCEQNLNHDAMYWYRQDPGQGLRLIYYSQIVNDFQKGDIAEGYSVSREKKESFPLTVTSAQKNPTAFYLCASSFPTLNGAYNEQFFGPGTRLTVL.

This clonotype was seen a handful of times. The rearrangement uses TRBV5-1 and TRBJ2-2; tentative D call: TRBD2 (6 bases). V lost 0 bases and J lost 1, with 13 bases in between. Germline V gene data show CDR1 as SGHRS and CDR2 as YFSETQ. The length of the CDR3 is 17 residues. The CDR3 nucleotides read TGCGCCAGCAGCTTGGGACACGGGACTGGGAACACCGGGGAGCTGTTTTTT. Its protein product is CASSLGHGTGNTGELFF.

Written as DNA, the CDR3 is TGTGCCAGCCTCCGAGGGACAGGACCGACGAACACCGGGGAGCTGTTTTTT. As protein: CASLRGTGPTNTGELFF. The V and J genes are TRBV6-1 and TRBJ2-2; 8 bases line up with TRBD1. Germline V gene lookup returns CDR1 MNHNS and CDR2 SASEGT. The CDR3 has 17 residues. V shed 8 bases and J 0 bases; nucleotides not matched to a gene: 11.

This clonotype was seen ten or more times. The chain recombines TRBV12-3 or TRBV12-4 with TRBJ2-7, with D possibly being TRBD2 (5 bases). This CDR3 contains 14 residues. With 6 bases removed from V and 2 bases from J, the gap between germline ends came to 14 bases. The CDR3 region has the DNA TGTGCCAGCAGCCGGAGCGGAACCCCCTACGAGCAGTACTTC. This encodes CASSRSGTPYEQYF.

This clonotype was detected many times. J is TRBJ2-7 and V is TRBV10-3, with D possibly matching TRBD2 (6 bases). The V end was cut by 0 bases, the J end by 0 bases, with 12 bases between. The CDR3 has 16 amino acids. Germline CDR1 and CDR2: ENHRY and SYGVKD. The CDR3 nucleotides read TGTGCCATCAGTGAGTCGGTTAGCGGCCCCTCCTACGAGCAGTACTTC. Its translation is CAISESVSGPSYEQYF.

The chain recombines TRBV5-1 with TRBJ2-3; no reliable D call. The CDR3 contains 14 residues. Germline lookup yields CDR1 SGHRS and CDR2 YFSETQ. The V and J ends lost 1 base and 6 bases respectively, with 12 bases between them. CDR3 nucleotide sequence: TGCGCCAGCAGCTTGAGTGGGAATCAGGATACGCAGTATTTT. Amino acids: CASSLSGNQDTQYF.

The chain uses TRBV10-1 and TRBJ2-7, with 7 bases that match TRBD1. CDR1 WNHNN and CDR2 SYGVQD come from the germline V gene (reference sequence). The CDR3 loop spans 14 amino acids. V lost 3 bases and J lost 3; bases outside the gene matches: 5. CDR3 in amino acids: CASSDGQDLYEQYF. The CDR3 nucleotides are TGCGCCAGCAGTGACGGACAGGACCTCTACGAGCAGTACTTC.

This clonotype showed up just a few times. The chain uses TRBV3-1 and TRBJ2-7; 8 positions match TRBD2. The CDR3 spans 16 residues. CDR1 LGHDT and CDR2 YNNKEL come from the germline V gene (reference sequence). J gave up 4 bases and V 2 bases, and 10 bases lay outside the gene matches. CDR3 residues: CASSQLAGSPSYEQYF. In nucleotides, the CDR3 is TGTGCCAGCAGCCAACTAGCGGGTTCCCCTTCATACGAGCAGTACTTC.